This is a list of T cell receptor beta chains from one sample in a study of radiotherapy plus CTLA-4 blockade in lung cancer. Method: immunoSEQ multiplex PCR; TCRdb's copy keeps in-frame clones and lacks some. The sample contains some 110,000 clones, roughly 74% of which appear only once. Sample: peripheral blood, taken from a patient treated with radiotherapy plus ipilimumab. All receptors come from a human donor with non-small cell lung cancer who had a partial response to radiotherapy plus ipilimumab. The CDR3 runs from the conserved cysteine through the conserved F or W. D genes are given only for firm matches.

d_gene	v_gene	j_gene	CDR3nt	CDR3aa
TRBD1	TRBV7-6	TRBJ2-1	TGTGCCAGCAGCCGGGACAGGGTAAGATACAATGAGCAGTTCTTC	CASSRDRVRYNEQFF
TRBD1	TRBV28	TRBJ1-2	TGTGCCAGCACCCCAAACAGGGGCGCAGGGTATGGCTACACCTTC	CASTPNRGAGYGYTF
TRBD1	TRBV5-1	TRBJ2-7	TGCGCCAGCAGCTTGGAACAGGGGGTGTCCTACGAGCAGTACTTC	CASSLEQGVSYEQYF
NA	TRBV25-1	TRBJ1-3	TGTGCCAGCAGGGACACAGGGTTCGGAAACACCATATATTTT	CASRDTGFGNTIYF
NA	TRBV4-3	TRBJ1-5	TGCGCCAGCAGCCAAATAGGAGGGCCGAATCAGCCCCAGCATTTT	CASSQIGGPNQPQHF
NA	TRBV28	TRBJ1-1	TGTGCCAGCAGTTTTAGACAGAACACTGAAGCTTTCTTT	CASSFRQNTEAFF
TRBD1	TRBV10-1	TRBJ1-2	TGCGCCAGCAGTGCGGGACAGGTGAACTATGGCTACACCTTC	CASSAGQVNYGYTF
TRBD1	TRBV5-4	TRBJ1-2	TGTGCCAGCAGTGCTGACAGGGGTAGCTATGGCTACACCTTC	CASSADRGSYGYTF
NA	TRBV19	TRBJ1-5	TGTGCCAGTTGGGGCAAATTCAATCAGCCCCAGCATTTT	CASWGKFNQPQHF
NA	TRBV19	TRBJ1-1	TGTGCCAGTAGTTACTACACTGAAGCTTTCTTT	CASSYYTEAFF
NA	TRBV18	TRBJ2-5	TGTGCCAGCTCACCGGATAGGGGCCCCGTCGTGGGGTACTTC	CASSPDRGPVVGYF